The 9 T cell receptor beta chains reported below all come from one sample, sequenced in a study of cytomegalovirus exposure and HLA in healthy donors. PCR amplification relied on 60 Vbeta primers (plus 13 Jbeta primers). Sequencing used immunoSEQ multiplex PCR; TCRdb keeps in-frame clones, though not all of them. The table lists 150,000 to 200,000 clones, roughly 71% of them singletons. The source material was PBMCs. Receptors were obtained from a male donor in good health and CMV-seropositive.

The chain employs TRBV5-3 and TRBJ1-2; D remains ambiguous. TRBV5-3 qualifies as an ORF whose function is uncertain. Trimming took 1 base from V and 2 from J, leaving 9 bases between them. The CDR3 spans 14 residues. The CDR3 bases are TGTGCCAGAAGCTTGAAGTACCGGAACTATGGCTACACCTTC. Translating it yields CARSLKYRNYGYTF.

This chain uses TRBV13 with TRBJ1-3, with 7 bases identical to TRBD1. The germline V gene has CDR1 PRHDT and CDR2 FYEKMQ (reference sequence). CDR3 size: 15 residues. V shed 0 bases, J shed 2 bases, and the junction held 1 base outside the gene matches. DNA of the CDR3: TGTGCCAGCAGCTTAGGGGACAGGCCTGGAAACACCATATATTTT. Protein: CASSLGDRPGNTIYF.

The chain has TRBV10-1 and TRBJ2-1; TRBD2 matches 10 bases. The CDR3 is 14 amino acids. CDR1 is WNHNN and CDR2 is SYGVQD in the germline V gene (reference sequence). After removal of 3 bases from V and 15 bases from J, the junction contained 11 bases not matched to a gene. As DNA, the CDR3 is TGCGCCAGCAGTGAAGATATGAGCGGGGGGGCCCCGTTCTTC. Translation: CASSEDMSGGAPFF.

This chain links TRBV2 with TRBJ2-5; 13 nucleotides line up with TRBD2. The CDR3 has 15 residues. Trimming removed 6 bases from V and 5 bases from J; junction bases left unmatched: 6. Germline assignment: CDR1 SNHLY and CDR2 FYNNEI. The CDR3 sequence: CASRPGTSGVETQYF. For the CDR3, the DNA is TGTGCCAGCAGGCCCGGGACTAGCGGGGTGGAGACCCAGTACTTC.

The chain combines TRBV4-3 with TRBJ1-2, with D maybe TRBD1 (6 bases). The CDR3 has 14 residues. Germline V gives CDR1 LGHNA, CDR2 YSLEER. V lost 0 bases to trimming and J lost 4 bases, with 9 bases between them. The DNA for the CDR3 is TGCGCCAGCAGCCAAGATCACAGGGCCTATGGCTACACCTTC. It yields the protein CASSQDHRAYGYTF.

V gene TRBV9 combines with J gene TRBJ2-7; 14 bases map to TRBD2. This CDR3 is built from 15 residues. Germline V gene sequence: CDR1 SGDLS, CDR2 YYNGEE. V trimming: 3 bases; J trimming: 3 bases; junction bases outside the gene matches: 2. In DNA form, the CDR3 reads TGTGCCAGCAGCGGAGGACTAGCGGGGGGCTACGAGCAGTACTTC. Residues: CASSGGLAGGYEQYF.

The chain is built from TRBV5-8 and TRBJ1-3; possible D gene TRBD1, 5 bases. Germline V lookup: CDR1 SGHTS, CDR2 YDEGEE. With 1 base removed from V and 0 bases from J, the gap between germline ends came to 8 bases. The CDR3 runs 15 residues. Here the CDR3 DNA reads TGTGCCAGCAGCTTGCAAGGGGACTCTGGAAACACCATATATTTT. Its translation is CASSLQGDSGNTIYF.

Of note for this clone: The sample holds other DNA sequences that translate to the same CDR3. The V gene is TRBV7-2, the J gene TRBJ2-7, with a possible D match to TRBD1 (5 bases). The CDR3 totals 13 residues. V lost 5 bases to trimming and J lost 3 bases, with 11 bases between them. In germline, CDR1 is SGHTA, CDR2 FQGNSA. In DNA form, the CDR3 reads TGTGCCAGCAGCCCCCAGGGCGGCTACGAGCAGTACTTC. This translates into CASSPQGGYEQYF.

The V and J genes are TRBV5-6 and TRBJ1-6, with 8 bases fitting TRBD1. The CDR3 has 15 residues. Germline V gene sequence: CDR1 SGHDT, CDR2 YYEEEE. The trim removed 4 bases at V and 9 bases at J, leaving 9 bases unmatched. This CDR3 is CASSLDQGAFSPLHF. The CDR3 nucleotides read TGTGCCAGCAGCCTTGATCAGGGGGCATTTTCACCCCTCCACTTT.